The 2 T cell receptor beta chains reported below all come from one sample, sequenced in a study of cytomegalovirus exposure and HLA in healthy donors. Vbeta (60) and Jbeta (13) primers were used in the PCR. Using immunoSEQ multiplex PCR, the repertoire was profiled, and TCRdb retains in-frame clones only, with some absent. Of some 210,000 clones in the sample, more than 75% are singletons; the top ten hold over 1%. Sample: PBMCs. The receptors here all came from a man aged 25-45 years in good health and CMV-seronegative.

The chain combines TRBV28 with TRBJ2-7; TRBD2 matches at 14 bases. CDR3 length equals 18 residues. V lost 5 bases and J lost 7; bases outside the gene matches: 16. Germline-derived CDR1 and CDR2 are MDHEN and SYDVKM. The CDR3 sequence is CASSKTPGTSGSPGEQYF. The CDR3 DNA is TGTGCCAGCAGTAAAACCCCTGGGACTAGCGGGAGTCCGGGGGAGCAGTACTTC.

The genes are TRBV28 and TRBJ1-2, with a tentative D call TRBD1 (5 bases). This CDR3 has 14 residues. Trimming cost V 3 bases and J 7 bases, with 15 bases left between them. Per germline, CDR1 MDHEN and CDR2 SYDVKM. CDR3 sequence (DNA): TGTGCCAGCAGTTTTGGGGGGGGTTTATCTGGCTACACCTTC. This sequence encodes CASSFGGGLSGYTF.